These T cell receptor beta chains were read from a single sample in a study of regulatory T cells in long-lasting Graves disease. TCRdb processed the multiplex PCR reads anew with MiXCR; each CDR3 protein has one entry. The sample records 350,000 to 450,000 distinct CDR3 sequences, roughly 24% being singletons. The starting material was peripheral blood mononuclear cells (PBMCs), obtained when the disease was refractory, from a patient treated with antithyroid drugs. Source of these receptors: a middle-aged woman with Graves disease. The conserved cysteine and the conserved F or W are not part of the CDR3 here.

v_call	cdr3_length	j_call	cdr3_aa
TRBV15	13	TRBJ2-5	ATSRVGGTQETQY
TRBV14	13	TRBJ2-7	ASSQYTSGSYEQY
TRBV7-9	13	TRBJ2-2	ASSLVNPNTGELF
TRBV7-2	13	TRBJ2-5	ASSLVQGRWETQY
TRBV19	12	TRBJ2-5	ASSTLADQETQY
TRBV12-3/TRBV12-4	11	TRBJ1-2	ASSLGPGYGYT
TRBV7-9	11	TRBJ2-5	ASSLSLGETQY
TRBV19	11	TRBJ2-3	ASSMLAGDWQY
TRBV4-1	11	TRBJ1-1	ASRQTGVTEAF
TRBV14	11	TRBJ2-1	ASSQARELGAF
TRBV28	12	TRBJ1-5	ASRERGSNQPQH
TRBV28	11	TRBJ2-7	ASNGTPSYEQY
TRBV6-1	13	TRBJ1-5	ASSQGQDSNQPQH
TRBV14	13	TRBJ1-6	ASSQTINVNSPLH
TRBV7-9	11	TRBJ1-1	ASGDREVTEAF
TRBV13	13	TRBJ2-7	ASSLGLAGDYEQY